These 2 T cell receptor beta chains originate from one sample sequenced in a study of T cell changes during pregnancy in multiple sclerosis. Some clones are missing from TCRdb's copy, which holds only in-frame ones; the method was immunoSEQ multiplex PCR. The top ten hold roughly 7.4% of the sample, which has some 41,000 clones, 85% to 95% seen once. The sequencing used CD8+ T cells from peripheral blood mononuclear cells, collected in the third trimester of pregnancy. These receptors were collected from a female donor with multiple sclerosis, enrolled in a pregnancy study.

The rearrangement uses TRBV7-8 and TRBJ1-1; no reliable D call. CDR3 length equals 12 residues. Trimming left V 3 bases short and J 5 bases short, with 7 bases between. Germline V gene lookup returns CDR1 SGHVS and CDR2 FQNEAQ. Here the CDR3 reads CASSFYETEAFF. The CDR3 DNA reads as TGTGCCAGCAGCTTTTACGAGACTGAAGCTTTCTTT. Full variable domain (remainder filled in from reference TRBV7-8 and TRBJ1-1): GAGVSQSPRYKVAKRGQDVALRCDPISGHVSLFWYQQALGQGPEFLTYFQNEAQLDKSGLPSDRFFAERPEGSVSTLKIQRTQQEDSAVYLCASSFYETEAFFGQGTRLTVV.

The gene calls are TRBV2 and TRBJ2-7, with 7 positions matching TRBD2. CDR3 length equals 14 residues. V shed 10 bases, J shed 0 bases, and the junction held 9 bases outside the gene matches. Per the germline V gene, CDR1 is SNHLY and CDR2 is FYNNEI. DNA for the CDR3: TGTGCCATGGTGAGCGGGACCCTCTCCTACGAGCAGTACTTC. Protein: CAMVSGTLSYEQYF.